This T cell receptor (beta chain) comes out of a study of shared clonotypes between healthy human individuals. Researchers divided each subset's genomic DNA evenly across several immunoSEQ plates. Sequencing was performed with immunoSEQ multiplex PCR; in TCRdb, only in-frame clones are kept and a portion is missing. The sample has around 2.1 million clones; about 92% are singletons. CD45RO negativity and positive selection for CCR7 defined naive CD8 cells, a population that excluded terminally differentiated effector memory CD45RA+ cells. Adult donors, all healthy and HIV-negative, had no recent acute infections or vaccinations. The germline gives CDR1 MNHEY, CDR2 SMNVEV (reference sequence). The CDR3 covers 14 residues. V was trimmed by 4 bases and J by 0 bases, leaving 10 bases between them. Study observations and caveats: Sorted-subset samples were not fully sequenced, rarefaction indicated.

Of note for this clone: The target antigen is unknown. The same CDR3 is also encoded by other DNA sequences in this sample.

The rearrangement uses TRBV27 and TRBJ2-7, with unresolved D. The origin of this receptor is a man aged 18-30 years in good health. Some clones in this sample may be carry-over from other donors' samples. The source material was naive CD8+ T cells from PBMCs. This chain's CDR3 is CASSSSLSSYEQYF. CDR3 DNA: TGTGCCAGCAGTTCGTCCTTGAGCTCCTACGAGCAGTACTTC.